This TCR beta chain was observed in a study of T cells in localized non-small cell lung cancer. Study outcomes and limitations: The study detected a median roughly 61 of the top 100 tumor clones in adjacent lung. Blood T cell density predicted longer survival; adjacent-lung clonality, shorter. Uninvolved nearby lung showed the greatest T cell clonality, exceeding that found in tumor.

There are 17 residues in the CDR3. Looked up from germline, CDR1 is SNHLY and CDR2 is FYNNEI. V lost 6 bases to trimming and J lost 0 bases, with 18 bases between them. Sequencing used immunoSEQ multiplex PCR; TCRdb keeps in-frame clones, though not all of them. The repertoire holds around 55,000 clones, with approximately 86% as singletons. Turning to this clone: Its antigen is not known.

The receptor was isolated from a female donor with stage II lung adenocarcinoma. Sequenced here: PBMCs, sampled before any cancer treatment. J is TRBJ1-5 and V is TRBV2; tentatively, D is TRBD1 (5 bases). The CDR3: CASRNDRTPYSNQPQHF. In DNA form, the CDR3 reads TGTGCCAGCAGAAACGATAGGACACCTTATAGCAATCAGCCCCAGCATTTT.